The clone carrying this T cell receptor (beta chain) appeared a few times. Its antigen is as yet unknown. Template material for TCR beta VDJ and CDR3 profiling consisted of genomic DNA. Each CDR3 protein gets one entry after TCRdb re-called the reads with MiXCR. The sample has about 200,000 distinct CDR3 sequences; more than 55% are singletons. Individuals selected for sequencing had exhibited CD8+CD57+ cell expansion on flow cytometry. This sample was included in a study of CD8+CD57+ T cells in acquired aplastic anemia. The CDR3 is 14 amino acids. V lost 1 base to trimming and J lost 5 bases, with 9 bases between them. The germline gives CDR1 MGHDK, CDR2 SYGVNS. The study's findings and limits: Patients shared 25 to 35 CD8+ CDR3 sequences with controls.

The chain recombines TRBV25-1 with TRBJ2-1; D is possibly TRBD1 (6 bases). This TCR came from a human donor with aplastic anemia. The sequenced sample consisted of sorted CD4+, CD8+, or CD8+CD57+ T cells (not recorded which) from PBMCs. CDR3 DNA sequence: TGTGCCAGCAGTGAATTTAGGGGGAACAATGAGCAGTTCTTC. Protein product: CASSEFRGNNEQFF.